This TCR beta chain was recovered during a study of blood T cell repertoires in COVID-19. Overall study: In each case, the material was cDNA or gDNA derived from T cells, B-cell-depleted T cells, or PBMCs.

Per the original methods: Amplification of reference gene primers was used by the study to estimate nucleated cell counts. Assay: immunoSEQ multiplex PCR; the TCRdb copy retains only in-frame clones and omits some. D and trimming come from the DNA, and the V and J calls and clone size come from that table. The data contain about 69,000 clones, 79% of them singletons. This clone appeared a single time. The junction had 4 bases not matched to a gene; V was cut back by 4 bases and J by 0 bases. This CDR3 has 15 residues. In germline, CDR1 is ENHRY, CDR2 SYGVKD. The chain recombines TRBV10-3 with TRBJ2-7, with 9 nucleotides matching TRBD1. This clonotype was obtained from a man aged 55 to 69 with acute or convalescent COVID-19. The sample consisted of peripheral blood. DNA of the CDR3: TGTGCCATCAGTGGAGGACAGGGGAGCTCCTACGAGCAGTACTTC. As protein: CAISGGQGSSYEQYF.